A single sample is the source of the 21 T cell receptor beta chains below, sequenced in a study of T-cell reconstitution after alpha-beta-depleted transplantation in children. During its preparation, the TCRbeta library received unique molecular identifiers. TCRdb ran MiXCR on the PCR reads and lists one entry per CDR3 protein. The sample has under 450,000 distinct CDR3 sequences, around 15% seen once. The sequencing here drew on PBMCs, mostly from graft donor cells, taken 360 days after TCRalphabeta/CD19-depleted stem cell transplant. These receptors originate from a boy younger than two who had a stem cell transplant for Wiskott-Aldrich syndrome, so the T cells may come from the graft donor.

This clonotype showed up just a few times. The genes are TRBV7-9 and TRBJ2-1; unclear D gene. Germline lookup yields CDR1 SEHNR and CDR2 FQNEAQ (reference sequence). V was pared by 8 bases and J by 10 bases, with 18 bases between. This CDR3 has 13 amino acids. CDR3 in amino acids: CASSGRVGPEQFF. CDR3 in DNA: TGTGCCAGCTCCGGTCGGGTCGGACCCGAGCAGTTCTTC.

The chain recombines TRBV12-3 or TRBV12-4 with TRBJ2-7; TRBD2 agrees at 7 bases. Trimming removed 4 bases from V and 0 bases from J; junction bases left unmatched: 3. This CDR3 is 14 amino acids long. This CDR3 is CASSSGLLSYEQYF. The CDR3 DNA follows: TGTGCCAGCAGTTCGGGACTACTCTCCTACGAGCAGTACTTC.

This clonotype has only a few counts. The chain recombines TRBV4-1 with TRBJ2-5, with a weak D call TRBD2 (6 bases). The CDR3 consists of 15 residues. Looked up from germline, CDR1 is MGHRA and CDR2 is YSYEKL. Trimming stripped 2 bases from V and 1 base from J, with 11 bases between. CDR3 sequence (DNA): TGCGCCAGCAGCCAATTAGGGACTTTCCAAGAGACCCAGTACTTC. Its translation: CASSQLGTFQETQYF.

This clonotype was picked up a small number of times. This rearrangement joins TRBV3-1 to TRBJ2-2; possible D gene TRBD2, 5 bases. V lost 4 bases and J 4 bases, leaving 16 bases between the germline ends. From germline, CDR1 is LGHDT and CDR2 YNNKEL (reference sequence). This CDR3 is built from 16 residues. The CDR3 region has the DNA TGTGCCAGCAGCCCCCGGACTCTTCGTGGCACCGGGGAGCTGTTTTTT. It yields the protein CASSPRTLRGTGELFF.

The genes are TRBV18 and TRBJ1-5; D gene unclear. V lost 5 bases to trimming and J lost 5 bases, with 10 bases between them. Germline V lookup: CDR1 KGHSH, CDR2 LQKENI. This CDR3 region has 13 residues. CDR3: CASSFGPDQPQHF. The CDR3 coding sequence is TGTGCCAGCTCATTCGGTCCCGATCAGCCCCAGCATTTT.

The chain couples TRBV7-9 to TRBJ2-3; a possible D gene is TRBD1 (6 bases). The ends were cut back, 5 bases at V and 2 bases at J, with 17 bases in the middle. The CDR3 totals 16 residues. Germline V gene data show CDR1 as SEHNR and CDR2 as FQNEAQ (reference sequence). In DNA, the CDR3 is TGTGCCAGCAGCCCAGGGGAACTAGACCACACAGATACGCAGTATTTT. As protein: CASSPGELDHTDTQYF.

This clonotype appeared a few times. The genes are TRBV5-1 and TRBJ2-7, with unresolved D. V lost 4 bases and J lost 0, with 14 bases in between. Germline V lookup: CDR1 SGHRS, CDR2 YFSETQ. The CDR3 is made up of 15 amino acids. The CDR3 loop reads CASSITTDSSYEQYF. The DNA of the CDR3 is TGCGCCAGCAGCATCACCACAGATTCCTCCTACGAGCAGTACTTC.

The chain recombines TRBV10-3 with TRBJ2-7; 10 bases are a match to TRBD1. CDR1 is ENHRY and CDR2 is SYGVKD in the germline V gene. With 8 bases clipped from V and 4 bases from J, the junction kept 14 bases outside the gene matches. The CDR3 contains 16 residues. In DNA form, the CDR3 reads TGTGCCATCGGGGAAGCGACCGGGACAGGGGCGTACGAGCAGTACTTC. Translation gives CAIGEATGTGAYEQYF.

This clonotype was found many times. This sequence joins TRBV24-1 and TRBJ2-7, with D maybe TRBD1 (6 bases). The CDR3 length is 12 residues. CDR1 and CDR2 (germline): KGHDR, SFDVKD. Trimming removed 12 bases at V and 5 bases at J, with 16 bases between. The CDR3 sequence is CASAGRGDEQYF. CDR3 nucleotides: TGTGCCTCAGCAGGCAGGGGTGACGAGCAGTACTTC.

This clonotype was seen ten or more times. The V call is TRBV12-3 or TRBV12-4, the J call TRBJ2-7, with D perhaps TRBD1 (7 bases). V was pared by 5 bases and J by 2 bases, with 13 bases between. This CDR3 spans 14 amino acids. CDR3 sequence reads: CASSRQGGTYEQYF. The CDR3 nucleotides are TGTGCCAGCAGTCGACAGGGAGGCACCTACGAGCAGTACTTC.

This clonotype was seen only a few times. The genes are TRBV4-1 and TRBJ2-3; 10 bases align to TRBD2. V lost 1 base to trimming and J lost 1 base; unmatched junction nucleotides: 8. The CDR3 is 18 amino acids. Germline values: CDR1 MGHRA, CDR2 YSYEKL. The CDR3 sequence is CASSQGQRGGLGTDTQYF. The DNA for the CDR3 is TGCGCCAGCAGCCAAGGCCAGCGGGGGGGCCTCGGCACAGATACGCAGTATTTT.

This clonotype was seen once. The chain carries TRBV7-6 and TRBJ1-3, with a tentative D call TRBD1 (6 bases). Germline V lookup: CDR1 SGHVS, CDR2 FNYEAQ. The CDR3 is 15 residues long. Trimming took 2 bases from V and 2 from J, leaving 10 bases between them. CDR3 sequence (DNA): TGTGCCAGCAGCTTAAGGGGGTCTCCTGGAAACACCATATATTTT. This gives the protein CASSLRGSPGNTIYF.

This clonotype was seen once. V usage is TRBV5-1 and J usage is TRBJ2-7, with 11 positions matching TRBD1. The trim removed 3 bases at V and 4 bases at J, leaving 15 bases unmatched. The CDR3 has 18 residues. Germline V CDR1 and CDR2: SGHRS, YFSETQ. CDR3 residues: CASSSTPFSRDRGYEQYF. The CDR3 DNA reads as TGCGCCAGCAGCTCCACTCCTTTTTCCCGGGACAGGGGGTACGAGCAGTACTTC.

This clonotype showed up just a few times. The chain carries TRBV10-3 and TRBJ2-1; 7 bases agree with TRBD2. CDR3 length: 14 residues. The V segment lost 6 bases and the J segment 6 bases; nucleotides outside the gene matches: 8. Germline V lookup: CDR1 ENHRY, CDR2 SYGVKD. CDR3 loop: CAIRGLDKSNEQFF. The CDR3 coding sequence is TGTGCCATCAGAGGACTAGACAAATCCAATGAGCAGTTCTTC.

This clonotype was detected only a few times. The J gene is TRBJ2-4, the V gene TRBV4-3, with 7 positions matching TRBD1. The CDR3 is made up of 16 amino acids. Looked up from germline, CDR1 is LGHNA and CDR2 is YSLEER. V shed 0 bases and J 1 base; nucleotides not matched to a gene: 3. CDR3 sequence: CASSQEIQGAKNIQYF. The CDR3 region has the DNA TGCGCCAGCAGCCAAGAAATACAGGGGGCCAAAAACATTCAGTACTTC.

V gene TRBV7-2 combines with J gene TRBJ2-3; 8 bases fit TRBD1. Trimming took 3 bases from V and 4 from J; bases not matched to a gene: 9. The CDR3 loop spans 16 amino acids. CDR1 and CDR2 from the germline V gene are SGHTA and FQGNSA. CDR3 residues: CASSLGFRQGPDTQYF. The CDR3 nucleotides are TGTGCCAGCAGCTTGGGTTTTAGACAGGGGCCAGATACGCAGTATTTT.

This clonotype has a single count. The chain combines TRBV6-2 or TRBV6-3 with TRBJ2-6, with 9 bases lining up with TRBD1. The CDR3 totals 15 residues. V was clipped by 8 bases and J by 3 bases; unmatched bases: 5. The germline CDR1 and CDR2 sequences are MNHEY and SVGEGT. The CDR3 DNA is TGTGCCAGCGGGACAGGGAAAGGTGGGGCCAACGTCCTGACTTTC. Its protein is CASGTGKGGANVLTF.

This clonotype was found a few times. V gene TRBV7-9 combines with J gene TRBJ2-7; 7 positions match TRBD1. The J segment lost 7 bases and the V segment lost 5 bases, leaving 8 bases of the junction unmatched. The CDR3 spans 13 residues. The germline gives CDR1 SEHNR, CDR2 FQNEAQ (reference sequence). DNA for the CDR3: TGTGCCAGCAGCGCCCCAGGGGGAAGTGAGCAGTACTTC. Translating it yields CASSAPGGSEQYF.

The chain joins TRBV7-9 to TRBJ2-7, with D perhaps being TRBD1 or TRBD2 (5 bases each). The CDR3 extends over 14 amino acids. CDR1 is SEHNR and CDR2 is FQNEAQ in the germline V gene (reference sequence). Trimming removed 7 bases at V and 3 bases at J, with 16 bases between. The CDR3 is CASTLGMGVYEQYF. CDR3 DNA: TGTGCCAGCACCCTCGGCATGGGGGTCTACGAGCAGTACTTC.

The rearrangement links TRBV7-9 to TRBJ2-1, with D uncertain. The V gene lost 4 bases and the J gene lost 13 bases, with 11 bases spanning the gap. Germline V CDR1 and CDR2: SEHNR, FQNEAQ (reference sequence). The CDR3 extends over 11 amino acids. The CDR3 loop is CASSSVGPQFF. The CDR3 bases are TGTGCCAGCAGCTCGGTAGGCCCCCAGTTCTTC. Variable domain in full (rest from reference TRBV7-9 and TRBJ2-1): DTGVSQNPRHKITKRGQNVTFRCDPISEHNRLYWYRQTLGQGPEFLTYFQNEAQLEKSRLLSDRFSAERPKGSFSTLEIQRTEQGDSAMYLCASSSVGPQFFGPGTRLTVL.

This clonotype was picked up a small number of times. The rearrangement uses TRBV7-6 and TRBJ2-1; a weak D match, TRBD2 (5 bases). Per germline, CDR1 SGHVS and CDR2 FNYEAQ. This CDR3 has 17 residues. Trimming left V 2 bases short and J 1 base short, with 15 bases between. The CDR3 is CASSLTPVRTSYNEQFF. CDR3 coding DNA: TGTGCCAGCAGCTTAACCCCCGTTCGGACTTCCTACAATGAGCAGTTCTTC. The whole variable domain, filled in from reference TRBV7-6 and TRBJ2-1, reads GAGVSQSPRYKVTKRGQDVALRCDPISGHVSLYWYRQALGQGPEFLTYFNYEAQQDKSGLPNDRFSAERPEGSISTLTIQRTEQRDSAMYRCASSLTPVRTSYNEQFFGPGTRLTVL.